One and the same sample provided the 5 T cell receptor beta chains below, sequenced in a study of blood T cell repertoires in COVID-19. TCRdb keeps only in-frame clones here, not all; method: immunoSEQ multiplex PCR. This sample has 250,000 to 350,000 clones; approximately 86% occur once, and the top ten carry 9% to 9.5%. The sample comprised peripheral blood. The receptor set was obtained from a young man with active or convalescent COVID-19.

The chain combines TRBV3-1 (or the pseudogene TRBV3-2) with TRBJ2-2; D perhaps matches TRBD2 (6 bases). The CDR3 sequence is 13 residues long. The germline V and J ends were trimmed by 8 bases and 3 bases, with 10 bases remaining between them. Germline-derived CDR1 and CDR2 are LGHDT and YNNKEL (reference sequence). CDR3 DNA: TGTGCCAGCGAAAGGAGGGACACCGGGGAGCTGTTTTTT. It yields the protein CASERRDTGELFF.

This sequence joins TRBV5-1 and TRBJ1-2; D remains unclear. Trimming removed 0 bases at V and 5 bases at J, with 5 bases between. CDR3 length equals 12 residues. Germline V CDR1 and CDR2: SGHRS, YFSETQ. CDR3 DNA sequence: TGCGCCAGCAGCTTGGATGAGTATGGCTACACCTTC. Its translation is CASSLDEYGYTF.

The table lists this clone with a count of one. This rearrangement joins TRBV29-1 to TRBJ2-7; D is unclear. The CDR3 has 13 amino acids. V was clipped by 4 bases and J by 0 bases, with 10 bases between them. Germline CDR1 SQVTM, CDR2 ANQGSEA. The CDR3 sequence: CSVVPVSSYEQYF. The CDR3 region has the DNA TGCAGCGTTGTCCCGGTGAGCTCCTACGAGCAGTACTTC.

The chain's CDR3 is CASRGAGDDYEQYF. The CDR3, as DNA: TGTGCCAGCAGGGGGGCGGGGGACGACTACGAGCAGTACTTC. The rearrangement uses TRBV7-8 and TRBJ2-7, with D possibly matching TRBD2 (7 bases). Trimming cost V 6 bases and J 3 bases, with 15 bases left between them. CDR3 length: 14 amino acids. The germline V gene has CDR1 SGHVS and CDR2 FQNEAQ.

The chain has TRBV4-2 and TRBJ1-2, with 7 positions matching TRBD1. This CDR3 is 14 amino acids long. V lost 0 bases to trimming and J lost 6 bases; unmatched junction nucleotides: 4. The V gene's germline CDR1 is LGHNA and CDR2 YNFKEQ. The CDR3 sequence: CASSQDTGVNGYTF. The CDR3 DNA reads as TGTGCCAGCAGCCAAGATACAGGGGTAAATGGCTACACCTTC.